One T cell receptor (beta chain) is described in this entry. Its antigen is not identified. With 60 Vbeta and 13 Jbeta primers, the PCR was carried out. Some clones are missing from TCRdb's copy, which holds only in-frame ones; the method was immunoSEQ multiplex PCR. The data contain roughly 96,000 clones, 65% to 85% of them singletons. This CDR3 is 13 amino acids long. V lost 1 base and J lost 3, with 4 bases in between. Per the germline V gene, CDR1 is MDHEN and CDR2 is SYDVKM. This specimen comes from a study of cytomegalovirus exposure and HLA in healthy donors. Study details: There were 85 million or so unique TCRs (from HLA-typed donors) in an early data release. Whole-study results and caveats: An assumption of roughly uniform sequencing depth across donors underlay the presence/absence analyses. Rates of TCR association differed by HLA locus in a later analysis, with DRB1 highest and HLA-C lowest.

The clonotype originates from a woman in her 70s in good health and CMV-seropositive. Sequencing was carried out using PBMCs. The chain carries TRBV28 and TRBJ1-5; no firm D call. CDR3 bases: TGTGCCAGCAGTTTATCTTTCAATCAGCCCCAGCATTTT. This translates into CASSLSFNQPQHF.